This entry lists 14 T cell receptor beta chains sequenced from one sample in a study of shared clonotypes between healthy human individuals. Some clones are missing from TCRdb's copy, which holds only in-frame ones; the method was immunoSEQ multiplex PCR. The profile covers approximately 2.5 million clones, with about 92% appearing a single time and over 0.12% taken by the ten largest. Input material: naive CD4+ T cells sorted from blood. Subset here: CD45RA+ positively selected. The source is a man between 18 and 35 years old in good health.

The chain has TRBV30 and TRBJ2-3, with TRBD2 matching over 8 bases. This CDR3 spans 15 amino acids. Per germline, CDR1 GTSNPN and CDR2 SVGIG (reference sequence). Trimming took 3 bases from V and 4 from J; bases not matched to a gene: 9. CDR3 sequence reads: CAWSPRGGASDTQYF. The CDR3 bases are TGTGCCTGGAGCCCCCGGGGGGGGGCATCAGATACGCAGTATTTT. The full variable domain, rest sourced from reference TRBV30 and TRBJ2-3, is SQTIHQWPATLVQPVGSPLSLECTVEGTSNPNLYWYRQAAGRGLQLLFYSVGIGQISSEVPQNLSASRPQDRQFILSSKKLLLSDSGFYLCAWSPRGGASDTQYFGPGTRLTVL.

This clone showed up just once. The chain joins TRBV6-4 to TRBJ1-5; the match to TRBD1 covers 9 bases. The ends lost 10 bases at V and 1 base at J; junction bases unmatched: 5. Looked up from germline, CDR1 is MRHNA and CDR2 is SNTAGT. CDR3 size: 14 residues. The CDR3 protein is CAILTGGSNQPQHF. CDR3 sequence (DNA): TGTGCCATCCTGACAGGGGGAAGCAATCAGCCCCAGCATTTT.

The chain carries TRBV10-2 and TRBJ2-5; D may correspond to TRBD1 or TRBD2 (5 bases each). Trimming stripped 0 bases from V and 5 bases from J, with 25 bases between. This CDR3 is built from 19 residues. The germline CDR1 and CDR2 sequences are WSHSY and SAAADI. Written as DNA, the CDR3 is TGCGCCAGCAGTGAGTCAATCGGATCCAGGGACCTCCGGTTTGAGACCCAGTACTTC. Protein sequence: CASSESIGSRDLRFETQYF.

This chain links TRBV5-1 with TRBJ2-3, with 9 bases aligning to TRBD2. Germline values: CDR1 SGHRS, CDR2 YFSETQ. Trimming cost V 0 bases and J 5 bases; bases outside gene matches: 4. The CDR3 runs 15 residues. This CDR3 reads CASSLGGRAQDTQYF. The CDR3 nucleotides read TGCGCCAGCAGCTTGGGCGGGAGGGCTCAAGATACGCAGTATTTT. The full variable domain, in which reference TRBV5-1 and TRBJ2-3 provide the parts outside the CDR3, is KAGVTQTPRYLIKTRGQQVTLSCSPISGHRSVSWYQQTPGQGLQFLFEYFSETQRNKGNFPGRFSGRQFSNSRSEMNVSTLELGDSALYLCASSLGGRAQDTQYFGPGTRLTVL.

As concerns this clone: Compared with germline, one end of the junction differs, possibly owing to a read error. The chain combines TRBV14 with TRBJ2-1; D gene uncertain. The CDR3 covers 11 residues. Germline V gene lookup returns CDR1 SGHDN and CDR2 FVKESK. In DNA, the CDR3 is TGTGCCAGCAGCTCCCACAATGAGCAGTTCTTC. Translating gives CASSSHNEQFF.

Written as DNA, the CDR3 is TGTGCCAGCGGATTCAGGGGGGAATACACTGAAGCTTTCTTT. Amino acid sequence: CASGFRGEYTEAFF. This sequence joins TRBV6-5 and TRBJ1-1; 7 bases align to TRBD1. This CDR3 has 14 residues. Germline V gives CDR1 MNHEY, CDR2 SVGAGI. V shed 8 bases, J shed 3 bases, and the junction held 9 bases outside the gene matches.

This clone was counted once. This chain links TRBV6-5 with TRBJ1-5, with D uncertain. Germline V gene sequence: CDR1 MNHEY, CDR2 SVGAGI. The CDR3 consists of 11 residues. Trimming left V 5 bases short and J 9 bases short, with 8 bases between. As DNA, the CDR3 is TGTGCCAGCAGTGAATTACGGCCCCAGCATTTT. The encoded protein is CASSELRPQHF.

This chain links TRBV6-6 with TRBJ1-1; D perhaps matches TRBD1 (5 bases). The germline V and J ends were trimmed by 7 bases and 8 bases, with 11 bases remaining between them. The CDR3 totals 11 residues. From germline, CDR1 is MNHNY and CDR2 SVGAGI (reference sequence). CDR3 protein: CASTRDQEAFF. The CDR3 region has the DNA TGTGCCAGCACCAGGGACCAAGAAGCTTTCTTT.

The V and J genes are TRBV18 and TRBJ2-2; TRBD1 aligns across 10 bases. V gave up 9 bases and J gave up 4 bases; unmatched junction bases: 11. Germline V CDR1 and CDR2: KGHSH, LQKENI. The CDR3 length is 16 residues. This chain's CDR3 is CASHRPGQGFTGELFF. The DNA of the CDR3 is TGTGCCAGTCATCGCCCGGGACAGGGGTTCACCGGGGAGCTGTTTTTT.

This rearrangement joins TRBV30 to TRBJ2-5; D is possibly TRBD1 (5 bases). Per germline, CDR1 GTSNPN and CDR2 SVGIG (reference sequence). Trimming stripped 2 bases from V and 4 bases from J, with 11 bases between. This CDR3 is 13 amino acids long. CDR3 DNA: TGTGCCTGGAGTAAAGGGGTTGGAGAGACCCAGTACTTC. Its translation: CAWSKGVGETQYF. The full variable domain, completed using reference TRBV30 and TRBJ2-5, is SQTIHQWPATLVQPVGSPLSLECTVEGTSNPNLYWYRQAAGRGLQLLFYSVGIGQISSEVPQNLSASRPQDRQFILSSKKLLLSDSGFYLCAWSKGVGETQYFGPGTRLLVL.

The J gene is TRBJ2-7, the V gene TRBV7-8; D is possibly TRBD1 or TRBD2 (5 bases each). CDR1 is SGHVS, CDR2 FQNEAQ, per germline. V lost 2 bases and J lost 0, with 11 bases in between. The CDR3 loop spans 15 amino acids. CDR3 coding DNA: TGTGCCAGCAGCTTACACACCGGGACCTCCTACGAGCAGTACTTC. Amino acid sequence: CASSLHTGTSYEQYF.

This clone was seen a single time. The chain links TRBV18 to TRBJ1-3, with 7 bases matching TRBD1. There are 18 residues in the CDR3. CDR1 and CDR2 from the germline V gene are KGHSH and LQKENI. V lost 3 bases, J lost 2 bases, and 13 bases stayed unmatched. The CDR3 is CASSPGQTSFSTGNTIYF. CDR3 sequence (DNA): TGTGCCAGCTCACCGGGACAGACGAGTTTTAGCACTGGAAACACCATATATTTT. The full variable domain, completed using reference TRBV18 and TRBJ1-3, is NAGVMQNPRHLVRRRGQEARLRCSPMKGHSHVYWYRQLPEEGLKFMVYLQKENIIDESGMPKERFSAEFPKEGPSILRIQQVVRGDSAAYFCASSPGQTSFSTGNTIYFGEGSWLTVV.

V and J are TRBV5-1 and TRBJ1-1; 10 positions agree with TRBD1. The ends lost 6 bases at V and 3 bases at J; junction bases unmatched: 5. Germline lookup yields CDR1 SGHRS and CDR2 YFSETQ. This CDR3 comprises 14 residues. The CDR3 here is CASKRGTGDTEAFF. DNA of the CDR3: TGCGCCAGCAAGAGGGGGACAGGGGACACTGAAGCTTTCTTT. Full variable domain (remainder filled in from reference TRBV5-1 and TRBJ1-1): KAGVTQTPRYLIKTRGQQVTLSCSPISGHRSVSWYQQTPGQGLQFLFEYFSETQRNKGNFPGRFSGRQFSNSRSEMNVSTLELGDSALYLCASKRGTGDTEAFFGQGTRLTVV.

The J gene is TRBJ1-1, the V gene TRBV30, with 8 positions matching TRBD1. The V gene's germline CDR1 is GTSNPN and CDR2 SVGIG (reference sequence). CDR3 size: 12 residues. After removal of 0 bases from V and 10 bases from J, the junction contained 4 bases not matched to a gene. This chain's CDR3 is CAWSVGDRTAFF. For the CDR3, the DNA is TGTGCCTGGAGTGTGGGGGACAGGACAGCTTTCTTT.